This T cell receptor (beta chain) was observed in a study of blood T cell repertoires in COVID-19. Study in general: Material from acute and convalescent COVID-19 was sourced from the United States, Italy and Spain. Sources were T cells, B-cell-depleted T cells, or PBMCs; the material itself was cDNA or gDNA.

Germline-derived CDR1 and CDR2 are SGHRS and YFSETQ. The V gene lost 4 bases and the J gene lost 7 bases, with 18 bases spanning the gap. CDR3 length: 14 residues. Per the study methods: Amplification with reference gene primers provided the estimates of nucleated cell counts. The table came from immunoSEQ multiplex PCR; TCRdb's copy has only in-frame clones and leaves some out. That table furnishes V, J and clone size, whereas the DNA furnished D and trimming. The sample lists over 250,000 clones, around four fifths occurring once. This clonotype was obtained from a woman aged 50 to 60 who had recovered from COVID-19. This chain links TRBV5-1 with TRBJ2-7; tentative D call: TRBD1 (5 bases). The sample was peripheral blood. As DNA, the CDR3 is TGCGCCAGCAGCAACCGGGTGGGGTCAGGGGAGCAGTACTTC. Amino acids: CASSNRVGSGEQYF.